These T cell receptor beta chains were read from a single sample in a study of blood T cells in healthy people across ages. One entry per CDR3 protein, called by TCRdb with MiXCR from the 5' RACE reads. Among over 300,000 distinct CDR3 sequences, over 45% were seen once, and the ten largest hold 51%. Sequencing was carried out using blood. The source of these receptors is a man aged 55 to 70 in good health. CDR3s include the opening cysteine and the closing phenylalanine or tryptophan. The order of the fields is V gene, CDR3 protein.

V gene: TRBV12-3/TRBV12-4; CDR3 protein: CASSLGSSGGTQYF
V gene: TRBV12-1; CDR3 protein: CASSKSHEQYF
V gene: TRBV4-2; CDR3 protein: CASSREGSSSYNEQFF
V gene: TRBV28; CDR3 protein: CASSEAGGKYNEQFF
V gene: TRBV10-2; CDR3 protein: CASSEGGEAYEQYF
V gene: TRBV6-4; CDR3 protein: CASSDWTSGTQYF
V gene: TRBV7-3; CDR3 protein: CASSPRAGGPYEQYF
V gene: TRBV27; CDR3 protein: CASSPDRGPNQPQHF
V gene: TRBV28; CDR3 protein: CATWEQGAYGYTF
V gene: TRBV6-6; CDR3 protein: CASSADINYGYTF
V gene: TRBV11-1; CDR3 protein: CASSSYSTGSADTQYF
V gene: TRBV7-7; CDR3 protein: CASSSGQGQQETQYF
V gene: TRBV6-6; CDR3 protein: CASSYLGGDGYTF
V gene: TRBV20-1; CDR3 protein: CSAKPYEQYF
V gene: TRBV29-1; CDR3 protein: CSVRLQETQYF
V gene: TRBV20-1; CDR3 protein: CSAFSMTNLNTEAFF
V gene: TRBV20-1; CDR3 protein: CSGADSSGGMGEQYF
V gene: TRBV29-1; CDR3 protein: CSGGGNTEAFF
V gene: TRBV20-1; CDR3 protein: CSATPGGRLMNSPLHF
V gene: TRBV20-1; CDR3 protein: CSAKETSGSRETQYF
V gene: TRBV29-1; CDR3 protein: CSAAPGSEHNEQFF
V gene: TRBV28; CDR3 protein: CASSLRTSRRWDNEQFF
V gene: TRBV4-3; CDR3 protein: CASSQDRSFGDEQFF
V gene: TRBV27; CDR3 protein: CASRGPERAYEQYF
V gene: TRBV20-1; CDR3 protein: CSAPHMYSYEQYF
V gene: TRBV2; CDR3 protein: CASRRDRGREETQYF
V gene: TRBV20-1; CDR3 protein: CSARDLLGDRGKASTDTQYF